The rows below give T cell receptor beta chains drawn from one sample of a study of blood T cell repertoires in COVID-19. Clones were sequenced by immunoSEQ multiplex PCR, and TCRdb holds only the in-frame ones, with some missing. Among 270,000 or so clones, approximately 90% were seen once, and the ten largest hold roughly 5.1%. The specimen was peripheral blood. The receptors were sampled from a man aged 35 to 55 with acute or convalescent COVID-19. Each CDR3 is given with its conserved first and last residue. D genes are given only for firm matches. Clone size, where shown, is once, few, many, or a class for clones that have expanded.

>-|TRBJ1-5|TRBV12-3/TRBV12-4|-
TGTGCCAGCAGTCCCCTTTTCGGGAGTAGGCATTTT
CASSPLFGSRHF
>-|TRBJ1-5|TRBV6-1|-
TGTGCCAGCAGTGATCACCTAGGTGGTTTTCGGAAAAGGAGCAATCAGCCCCAGCATTTT
CASSDHLGGFRKRSNQPQHF
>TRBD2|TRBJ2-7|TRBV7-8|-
TGTGCCAGCAGCTTAGTTGTGAGTAGCGGGGGCGAGTACGAGCAGTACTTC
CASSLVVSSGGEYEQYF
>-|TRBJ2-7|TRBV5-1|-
TGCGCCAGCAGCTTGGATGCCGGGACCTACGAGCAGTACTTC
CASSLDAGTYEQYF
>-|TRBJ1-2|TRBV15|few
TGTGCCACCAGCAGAGATTACCCCCTCGAGGGCTATGGCTACACCTTC
CATSRDYPLEGYGYTF
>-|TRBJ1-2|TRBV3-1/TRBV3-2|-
TGTGCCAGCAGCCAAGGTGGAGGGAGGGAATTGGGCTATGGCTACACCTTC
CASSQGGGRELGYGYTF
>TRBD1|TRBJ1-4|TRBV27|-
TGTGCCAGCAGTCCTTTACAGGGGGCAACTAATGAAAAACTGTTTTTT
CASSPLQGATNEKLFF
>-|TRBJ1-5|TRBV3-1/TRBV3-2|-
TGTGCCAGCAGCCCCTCTAGCAATCAGCCCCAGCATTTT
CASSPSSNQPQHF
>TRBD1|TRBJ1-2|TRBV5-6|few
TGTGCCAGCAGCTTGGGGGGACAGGACCCTTATGGCTACACCTTC
CASSLGGQDPYGYTF
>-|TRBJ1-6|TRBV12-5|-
TGTGCTAGTGGTTCGGGCCAGGAGGCCTCCTATAATTCACCCCTCCACTTT
CASGSGQEASYNSPLHF
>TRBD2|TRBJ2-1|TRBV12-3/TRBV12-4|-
TGTGCCAGCACCGGGGGGGTGAGAAATGAGCAGTTCTTC
CASTGGVRNEQFF
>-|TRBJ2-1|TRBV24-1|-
TGTGCCACCAGTGATTTGGACACTTTAAATGAGCAGTTCTTC
CATSDLDTLNEQFF
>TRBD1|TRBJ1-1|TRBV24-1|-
TGTGCCACCAGTGATATCCACCGACAGGGAAGGAAGCCGAGCACTGAAGCTTTCTTT
CATSDIHRQGRKPSTEAFF
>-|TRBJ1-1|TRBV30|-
TGTGCCTTGGCCCGGGGTCGGGGCACTGAAGCTTTCTTT
CALARGRGTEAFF
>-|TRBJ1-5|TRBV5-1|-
TGCGCCAGCAGCTTTGGGGGGTTAAGCAATCAGCCCCAGCATTTT
CASSFGGLSNQPQHF
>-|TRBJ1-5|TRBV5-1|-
TGCGCCAGCAGCTTGGGGAGAGGTCAGCCCCAGCATTTT
CASSLGRGQPQHF
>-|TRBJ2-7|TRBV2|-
TGTGCCAGCAGACGGGGGGCGGAGGAGCAGTACTTC
CASRRGAEEQYF
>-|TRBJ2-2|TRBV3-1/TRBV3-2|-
TGTGCCAGCAGCCAAGATAGGAGGGGGCCCAGGGCCGGGGAGCTGTTTTTT
CASSQDRRGPRAGELFF
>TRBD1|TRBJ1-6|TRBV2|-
TGTGCCAGCAGTGATACAGGGGGCCGTAATTCACCCCTCCACTTT
CASSDTGGRNSPLHF
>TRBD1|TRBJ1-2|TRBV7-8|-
TGTGCCAGCAGCTTAGGACTGGCAGGGGGATACGGCTACACCTTC
CASSLGLAGGYGYTF
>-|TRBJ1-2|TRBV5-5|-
TGTGCCAGCAGCTTGGCCAGGGAATATGGCTACACCTTC
CASSLAREYGYTF
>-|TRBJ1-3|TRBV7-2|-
TGTGCCAGCAGCTTAGACAGGTGGTCGGGAAACACCATATATTTT
CASSLDRWSGNTIYF
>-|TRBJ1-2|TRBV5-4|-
TGTGCCAGCAGCTTGCGCAGGGCCCCTAACTATGGCTACACCTTC
CASSLRRAPNYGYTF
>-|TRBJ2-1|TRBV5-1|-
TGCGCCAGCAGCTCGGACACCATCTACAATGAGCAGTTCTTC
CASSSDTIYNEQFF
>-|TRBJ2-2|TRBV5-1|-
TGCGCCAGCAGCTTGTTCCAGGGGCCCACCGGGGAGCTGTTTTTT
CASSLFQGPTGELFF
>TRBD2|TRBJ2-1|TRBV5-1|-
TGCGCCAGCAGCCCCCCTCCGGGACTAGCGGGGTCCAATGAGCAGTTCTTC
CASSPPPGLAGSNEQFF
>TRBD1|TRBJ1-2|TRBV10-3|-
TGTGCCATCAAGGCGGGACAGATCTATGGCTACACCTTC
CAIKAGQIYGYTF
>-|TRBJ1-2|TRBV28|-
TGTGCCAGCAGTTTTCGCCCTACGTCTCAATTCGAGGGCTATGGCTACACCTTC
CASSFRPTSQFEGYGYTF
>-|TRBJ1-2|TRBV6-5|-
TGTGCCAGCAGAAAGAGGGGACTGGATGGCTACACCTTC
CASRKRGLDGYTF
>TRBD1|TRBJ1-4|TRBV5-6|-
TGTGCCAGCAGCTTGAGGGGACAGGGAAATGAAAAACTGTTTTTT
CASSLRGQGNEKLFF
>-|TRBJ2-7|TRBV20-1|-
TGCAGTGCTAGTCTGGCGGGGGACAACTCCTACGAGCAGTACTTC
CSASLAGDNSYEQYF
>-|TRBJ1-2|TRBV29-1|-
TGCAGCGTTGAAGATTACTCAGGGGCGGGCTACACCTTC
CSVEDYSGAGYTF
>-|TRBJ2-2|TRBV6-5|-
TGTGCCAGCAACGCGGGGGGGGAGCTGTTTTTT
CASNAGGELFF
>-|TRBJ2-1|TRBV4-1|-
TGCGCCAGCAGCGCGGACAGCAACTCCTACAATGAGCAGTTCTTC
CASSADSNSYNEQFF
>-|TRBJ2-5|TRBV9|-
TGTGCCAGCAGCCCCACTCAAGAGACCCAGTACTTC
CASSPTQETQYF
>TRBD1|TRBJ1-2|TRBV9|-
TGTGCCAGCAGCGTAGGGGACAGGTATTATGGCTACACCTTC
CASSVGDRYYGYTF
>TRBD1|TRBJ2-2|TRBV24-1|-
TGTGCCACCGCCGGACAGGGGACGAACACCGGGGAGCTGTTTTTT
CATAGQGTNTGELFF
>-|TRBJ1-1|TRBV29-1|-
TGCAGCGCCAGGGCCACTGAAGCTTTCTTT
CSARATEAFF
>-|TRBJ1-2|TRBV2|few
TGTGCCAGCAGCAAGCAACCTAACTATGGCTACACCTTC
CASSKQPNYGYTF
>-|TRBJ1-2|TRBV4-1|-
TGCGCCAGCAGCCAAGAGCGTTCTGGCTACACCTTC
CASSQERSGYTF
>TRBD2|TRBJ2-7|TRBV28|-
TGTGCCAGCAGTTTGCCTAGCGGGGGAATCGAGCAGTACTTC
CASSLPSGGIEQYF
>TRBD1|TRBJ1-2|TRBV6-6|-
TGTGCCAGCGGCACAGGGGGTGGCTACACCTTC
CASGTGGGYTF
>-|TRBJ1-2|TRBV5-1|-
TGCGCCAGCAGCTTTTCCAGGGCTAGCTATGGCTACACCTTC
CASSFSRASYGYTF
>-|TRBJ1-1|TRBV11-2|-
TGTGCCAGCAGCCCGCCTGGGGGGGGCAGGAGCACTGAAGCTTTCTTT
CASSPPGGGRSTEAFF
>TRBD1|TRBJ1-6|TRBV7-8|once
TGTGCCAGCAGCTCAACACAGGGGGTGGGTTCACCCCTCCACTTT
CASSSTQGVGSPLHF
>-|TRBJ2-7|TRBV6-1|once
TGTGCCAGCAGTAGGACATTAACCTACGAGCAGTACTTC
CASSRTLTYEQYF
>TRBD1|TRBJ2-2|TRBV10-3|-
TGTGCCATCAGTGACCCCCGGGACAGGGGGGCGAACACCGGGGAGCTGTTTTTT
CAISDPRDRGANTGELFF
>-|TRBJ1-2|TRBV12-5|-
TGTGCTAGTGGTTTCGTCAACTATGGCTACACCTTC
CASGFVNYGYTF
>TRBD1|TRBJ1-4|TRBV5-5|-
TGTGCCAGCAGCCGAGGACAGGCAGGTGAAAAACTGTTTTTT
CASSRGQAGEKLFF
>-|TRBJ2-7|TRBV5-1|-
TGCGCCAGCAGCTTAAGAATTCAGGGTATCGACGAGCAGTACTTC
CASSLRIQGIDEQYF
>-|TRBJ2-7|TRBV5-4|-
TGTGCCAGCAGGGCGGGGACCCTCAACGAGCAGTACTTC
CASRAGTLNEQYF
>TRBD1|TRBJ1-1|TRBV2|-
TGTGCCAGCAGTTATGACAGGGGGTATCGCTTT
CASSYDRGYRF
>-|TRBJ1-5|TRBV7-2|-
TGTGCCAGCAGCTTGAGAGGGAATCAGCCCCAGCATTTT
CASSLRGNQPQHF
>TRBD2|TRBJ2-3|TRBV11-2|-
TGTGCCAGCAGTTTTTCGGGACTAAGCACAGATACGCAGTATTTT
CASSFSGLSTDTQYF
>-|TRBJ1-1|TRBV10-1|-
TGCGCCAGCGACGGCAGGGGCACTGAAGCTTTCTTT
CASDGRGTEAFF
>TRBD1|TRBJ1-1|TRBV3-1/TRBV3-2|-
TGTGCCAGCAGCCGGGGACAGGGTTTGAACACTGAAGCTTTCTTT
CASSRGQGLNTEAFF
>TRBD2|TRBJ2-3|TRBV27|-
TGTGCCAGCAGTGGGACTAGCGGGGGGACAGATACGCAGTATTTT
CASSGTSGGTDTQYF
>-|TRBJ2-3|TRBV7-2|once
TGTGCCAGCAGCTTCCAGGGCACAGATACGCAGTATTTT
CASSFQGTDTQYF